These 9 T cell receptor beta chains were sequenced from one sample in a study of T cell repertoires in cytomegalovirus infection. MiXCR was run by TCRdb on the reads, yielding one entry per CDR3 protein. The sample lists more than 400,000 distinct CDR3 sequences; about 25% were seen once. Sequences were obtained from PBMCs. The receptors shown here come from a human donor in good health (CMV status not recorded). Some clones in this sample may be carry-over from other donors' samples.

This clonotype was observed at least ten times. The genes are TRBV7-2 and TRBJ2-3; no firm D call. V was clipped by 0 bases and J by 0 bases, with 10 bases between them. Germline V gene data show CDR1 as SGHTA and CDR2 as FQGNSA. The CDR3 totals 16 residues. The CDR3 sequence: CASSLAQSASTDTQYF. The DNA for the CDR3 is TGTGCCAGCAGCTTAGCGCAGTCAGCTAGCACAGATACGCAGTATTTT.

The chain employs TRBV25-1 and TRBJ1-2; 9 bases match TRBD1. Germline V gives CDR1 MGHDK, CDR2 SYGVNS. The junction had 7 bases not matched to a gene; V was cut back by 1 base and J by 4 bases. The CDR3 runs to 16 residues. Here the CDR3 reads CASSESGTGLSYGYTF. In DNA form, the CDR3 reads TGTGCCAGCAGTGAATCCGGGACAGGGTTATCCTATGGCTACACCTTC.

A few counts support this clonotype. CDR3 in amino acids: CAISSSGENTGELFF. Written as DNA, the CDR3 is TGTGCCATCAGTAGTAGCGGGGAGAACACCGGGGAGCTGTTTTTT. This chain links TRBV10-3 with TRBJ2-2; TRBD2 aligns across 8 bases. Germline-derived CDR1 and CDR2 are ENHRY and SYGVKD. This CDR3 is built from 15 residues. The junction had 3 bases not matched to a gene; V was cut back by 5 bases and J by 1 base.

The chain uses TRBV14 and TRBJ1-4; TRBD1 might be the D (5 bases). The V and J ends lost 0 bases and 8 bases respectively, with 13 bases between them. The V gene's germline CDR1 is SGHDN and CDR2 FVKESK. The length of the CDR3 is 15 residues. This CDR3 reads CASSQDYRRGEKLFF. For the CDR3, the DNA is TGTGCCAGCAGCCAAGATTACAGGCGAGGGGAAAAACTGTTTTTT.

The V gene is TRBV19, the J gene TRBJ2-1; D is possibly TRBD2 (5 bases). Germline CDR1 and CDR2: LNHDA and SQIVND (reference sequence). There are 13 residues in the CDR3. Trimming took 2 bases from V and 8 from J, leaving 10 bases between them. CDR3 bases: TGTGCCAGTAGTATACGAACGAGGGATGAGCAGTTCTTC. It is translated as CASSIRTRDEQFF.

CDR3 protein: CASSLPGLAGSMGYNEQFF. CDR3 DNA sequence: TGTGCCAGCAGTTTACCGGGACTAGCGGGATCCATGGGTTACAATGAGCAGTTCTTC. The chain is built from TRBV27 and TRBJ2-1, with 13 bases identical to TRBD2. Per germline, CDR1 MNHEY and CDR2 SMNVEV (reference sequence). This CDR3 has 19 residues. V gave up 2 bases and J gave up 4 bases; unmatched junction bases: 11.

This clonotype has just a few counts. The chain employs TRBV10-3 and TRBJ2-1; 10 bases align to TRBD2. The CDR3 has 15 amino acids. CDR1 is ENHRY and CDR2 is SYGVKD in the germline V gene. Trimming took 4 bases from V and 12 from J; bases not matched to a gene: 12. The chain's CDR3 is CAISVLVAGGLGQFF. As DNA, the CDR3 is TGTGCCATCAGTGTCCTCGTAGCGGGAGGTTTGGGGCAGTTCTTC.

This clonotype was detected ten times or more. The chain links TRBV12-3 or TRBV12-4 to TRBJ2-2, with D perhaps matching TRBD1 (6 bases). V lost 3 bases to trimming and J lost 2 bases, with 10 bases between them. CDR3 length equals 15 residues. The CDR3 sequence is CASSFRGINTGELFF. CDR3 nucleotide sequence: TGTGCCAGCAGTTTCAGGGGAATAAACACCGGGGAGCTGTTTTTT.

This clonotype was counted once. A junction end diverges from the germline sequence, so it may reflect a read error. The V call is TRBV7-9, the J call TRBJ2-1, with D possibly TRBD1 on 5 matching bases. Germline CDR1 is SEHNR and CDR2 is FQNEAQ (reference sequence). The CDR3 totals 15 residues. CDR3 sequence reads: CPSRPLAGSYNEQFF. The CDR3 DNA reads TGTCCCAGCAGACCCCTGGCAGGGTCCTACAATGAGCAGTTCTTC.